Sequencing of this T cell receptor (beta chain) was carried out in a study of cytomegalovirus exposure and HLA in healthy donors. Vbeta (60) and Jbeta (13) primers were used in the PCR. Sequenced by immunoSEQ multiplex PCR; TCRdb stores in-frame clones only, minus some. The sample carries 99,000 or so clones, about 80% recorded once. There are 13 residues in the CDR3. V lost 8 bases and J lost 7; bases outside the gene matches: 5. CDR1 and CDR2 from the germline V gene are SNHLY and FYNNEI. As for this clone: Its antigen is not known.

Whole-study results and caveats: CMV antigen specificity was confirmed in vitro for three CMV-associated chains.

Sequencing used PBMCs. This clonotype originated in a woman between 18 and 29 years old in good health and CMV-seropositive. The chain links TRBV2 to TRBJ2-2, with 9 bases that match TRBD2. The CDR3 bases are TGTGCCAGCCGCACAGCGGGAGGCGGGGAGCTGTTTTTT. Encoded protein: CASRTAGGGELFF.